This T cell receptor beta chain was sequenced during a study of cytomegalovirus exposure and HLA in healthy donors (TCRdb year 2017). Regarding the complete study: An earlier analysis of about 530 of the donors reported 276 Gb of sequence data and about 120 million unique TCR beta sequences obtained from about 179 million T cells. The study used immunosequencing to profile the T cell repertoires of several hundred subjects and linked those repertoires to cytomegalovirus serostatus. Every repertoire in the discovery cohort had been generated on one and the same sequencing platform. A later analysis re-examined previously published TCR beta repertoires from about 700 donors and added high-resolution HLA genotyping to investigate patterns of TCR occurrence. Typing coverage varied by locus: 629-630 donors for A, B, C, DRB1 and DQB1; approximately 500 for DQA1; some 610 for DPA1; roughly 450 for DPB1. Donor age, sex, ethnicity and CMV serostatus were compiled together with the repertoire data. The study combined high-throughput TCR immunosequencing, statistical association of individual TCRs with disease status, and machine learning to predict cytomegalovirus infection status. Along with the roughly 670-subject first cohort, a separate validation cohort of over a hundred different subjects was used. An earlier analysis of a few hundred of the donors applied high-throughput TCR beta sequencing to assess whether each TCR beta V gene segment acted as functional or pseudogenic. Around 320 gigabases of sequencing data and tens of millions of unique TCR sequences were included in an early release covering several hundred HLA-typed donors. Both class I and class II loci were covered by HLA typing, at four-digit resolution. The later analysis used no new phenotypic data to find candidate immune exposures, relying instead on TCR beta sequences and their occurrence across donors. The study was designed to test whether signatures of past pathogen exposure could be identified by cataloging public T cell receptors. Among the roughly 400 genotyped donors, around 81% belonged to the genetic ancestry cluster associated with self-reported Caucasian donors. In a later genetic analysis, genome-wide SNP genotypes for about three fifths of the roughly 670 donors were used, and that subset was treated as a discovery cohort. Four or five DR-DQ haplotypes were handled as single units for association and clustering, since linkage in the cohort was strong. On average, around 200,000 unique TCR beta nucleotide sequences were sequenced per donor among 398 genotyped donors of the cohort, with 15% to 20% of those sequences being non-productive.

V and J are trimmed by 5 bases and 3 bases, and the gene matches miss 6 bases of the junction. Based on the germline V gene, the CDR1 and CDR2 sequences are SGHTA and FQGNSA. The CDR3 goes from the cysteine to the phenylalanine over 15 residues. The entry retains the CDR3 DNA only, 45 bases that are in frame from base 1. A remark on this clone: Its antigen target is currently unknown. One base away there is no much larger clone; base qualities are not given.

What the study reported, not specific to this receptor: According to a later analysis, most CMV-associated TCR beta chains appeared to be HLA-restricted, and the HLA associations seemed to be driven largely by CMV exposure. According to a later analysis, TCR association rates differed among HLA loci, with DRB1 alleles showing the most associated TCRs and HLA-C alleles showing the fewest. In this cohort, only TCR beta chains were sequenced, and detectable features were limited by the absence of alpha or paired-chain data. Presence/absence analyses assumed roughly uniform sequencing depth across donors, an assumption that may not hold. At a false discovery rate of 0.05, a later analysis linked 16,951 TCR beta sequences to specific HLA alleles. Three of the identified cytomegalovirus-associated TCR beta chains were confirmed in vitro to be specific for cytomegalovirus antigens. In the study, about 150 TCR beta chains were listed as associated with cytomegalovirus. A later analysis reported that several top co-occurrence clusters appeared linked to parvovirus B19, influenza, CMV and Epstein-Barr virus. Because counts were too low, seventeen rarely observed V segments, including chromosome 9 orphons, were excluded from the earlier analysis of 587 of the donors. The only immune exposure information available for the cohort was CMV serostatus. Some IMGT-functional V segments, including TRBV6-2 and TRBV6-3, could not be distinguished by the 87-base-pair reads and were therefore excluded. The classifier was reported to diagnose cytomegalovirus status with high specificity and sensitivity in both the original cohort and the validation cohort. In a later genetic analysis, a missense DCLRE1C variant was associated with V-gene and J-gene trimming of TCR beta chains, and the association was replicated in an independent cohort. Across donors, most TCR sequences were observed very rarely, whereas some public TCRs were present in many individuals. According to a later genetic analysis, donors in an Asian-associated ancestry cluster had fewer N-insertions in productive TCRs than the approximately 610-donor mean. In an earlier analysis of approximately 590 of the donors, most TCR beta V segments appeared in productive rearrangements about 87% or about 30% of the time, broadly matching IMGT annotations. Correlated functional status among segregating V segments might be attributable to linkage disequilibrium, but an unknown experimental factor could not be ruled out. A later analysis found that HLA-associated TCR beta chains were more clonally expanded and had lower generation probabilities than equally common non-associated chains. Because some donors lacked HLA typing at each locus, the association tests relied only on the typed subset. A cluster of highly shared sequence variants was judged likely to represent a technical artifact of the sequencing pipeline. When HLA alleles, especially DR and DQ, strongly co-occurred, TCR associations were difficult to assign to individual alleles. According to the authors, the approach could potentially be generalized to other disease states and immunological phenotypes. A further reported finding was that TCR beta sequences accurately predicted the HLA-A and HLA-B alleles for most subjects in the first cohort.

The protocol used for the library was the immunoSEQ multiplex PCR assay. For the multiplex PCR, a mixture combining 60 forward primers for TCR Vbeta segments and 13 reverse primers for TCR Jbeta segments was used. A multiplex PCR assay on genomic DNA amplified the CDR3 region of rearranged TCR beta genes. The amplified TCR beta libraries were sequenced on the Illumina HiSeq System as 87-base-pair reads. Per the source publication's procedure: Across the roughly 600 repertoires, a later analysis counted around 80 million unique TCR beta chains, around 10 million of which were shared by at least two donors. To remove PCR and sequencing errors, raw reads were error-corrected and collapsed into unique sequences using a nearest-neighbor algorithm that merged closely related sequences. Alignment of CDR3 sequences to IMGT reference sequences was used to assign V, D and J gene segments. For a sequence to be retained, a match of at least six nucleotides was required to both a V gene segment and a J gene segment. A rearrangement was called productive if the CDR3 had no stop codons and remained in frame with V and J, and every other rearrangement was called non-productive. CDR3 was defined according to IMGT convention as the region running from the second conserved V-encoded cysteine to the conserved J-encoded phenylalanine. In an earlier analysis of around 540 of the donors, sequences lacking an unambiguous match to a single V gene segment were excluded. In an earlier analysis of 450 to 700 of the donors, V segments were called functional above 56.7% productive rearrangements and were called segregating when the between-donor standard deviation exceeded 5%. A statistical classification framework was developed to diagnose cytomegalovirus status using the catalog of TCR beta chain sequences. A later analysis assigned V and J genes by comparing TCR nucleotide sequences with IMGT/GENE-DB human TR gene sequences. Using the TCRdist pipeline, a later analysis assigned CDR3 sequences along with most-parsimonious VDJ recombination scenarios. In a later analysis, each TCR beta chain was defined by its CDR3 amino acid sequence together with its V-gene family, and reads lacking a unique V-gene family were excluded. As a way to deal with suspected cross-contamination and a sequencing artifact, a later analysis dropped approximately 570 nucleotide sequences that were highly shared and had low generation probability. For each public chain, a later analysis derived a clonal expansion index from normalized ranks of inferred template counts within each repertoire. A later analysis computed generation probabilities with a VDJ recombination model fitted to out-of-frame rearrangements, and checked the results against IGoR. In a later analysis, hypergeometric tests were used to score TCR-TCR, TCR-HLA and TCR-CMV co-occurrence, with a repertoire-size bias correction applied to TCR pairs. False discovery rates were estimated in a later analysis by permuting HLA or CMV assignments 20 times. In a later analysis, co-occurring TCRs were grouped using DBSCAN, and TCRdist sequence similarity was added for clustering within HLA-allele-positive subsets. Repertoires with fewer than 30,000 or more than 120,000 public chains were left out of co-occurrence clustering, as were several repertoires with anomalous nucleotide sharing. TCRdb's version of the immuneACCESS table is confined to in-frame rearrangements and falls short of the full clone set. An unresolved V gene accounts for under half of the shortfall where checked; the remainder is of unknown origin. V and J calls and clone size are those listed in that table; D and trimming were worked out from the DNA. Within this sample are 150,000 to 200,000 clones, with 65% to 80% of them counted one time only. The ten largest clonotypes hold 0.95% to 1.4% of the sample.

In total, just over 650 healthy bone marrow donors made up the cohort. At the time of sampling, all cohort members were nominally healthy, though unrecorded immune exposures were likely present. The donor was CMV seronegative and belonged to the group of roughly 330 seronegative cohort members. A peripheral blood sample was collected from each donor, and TCR beta sequencing was performed on peripheral blood mononuclear cells. The Qiagen DNeasy Blood Extraction Kit was used to extract genomic DNA from the blood cell samples. The chain is made from TRBV7-2 and TRBJ1-1; 10 bases in the junction line up with TRBD1. This clonotype was sampled from a woman aged 40 to 49 in good health and CMV-seronegative. The sequencing input was PBMCs. The CDR3 sequence is CASSPRDRGYTEAFF. The DNA reads TGTGCCAGCAGCCCACGGGACAGGGGCTACACTGAAGCTTTCTTT.